Shown below are 15 T cell receptor beta chains from a single sample sequenced in a study of T cells in Graves' hyperthyroidism and ophthalmopathy. TCR beta CDR3 sequences were amplified from RNA transcripts. RT-PCR in the first round (using the HTBI primer set) targeted the TCR CDR3. TCRdb processed the multiplex PCR reads anew with MiXCR; each CDR3 protein has one entry. The sample shows 700,000 to 950,000 distinct CDR3 sequences, roughly a third of them seen only once. Sequencing was performed on blood. The receptors shown here come from a woman between 40 and 50 years old with Graves' hyperthyroidism.

Worth noting for this clonotype: A junction end diverges from the germline sequence, so it may reflect a read error. The chain links TRBV7-9 to TRBJ1-2; D unresolved. In germline, CDR1 is SEHNR, CDR2 FQNEAQ (reference sequence). The CDR3 has 15 residues. The CDR3 protein is CASSRVDVTNYGYTF. The CDR3 DNA follows: TGCGCCAGCAGCCGAGTAGACGTTACTAACTATGGCTACACCTTC.

This clonotype was counted many times. The V and J genes are TRBV7-9 and TRBJ1-1, with TRBD1 as a possible D gene (5 bases). The germline gives CDR1 SEHNR, CDR2 FQNEAQ (reference sequence). The CDR3 extends over 13 amino acids. Trimming stripped 3 bases from V and 7 bases from J, with 12 bases between. CDR3 nucleotide sequence: TGTGCCAGCAGCTTTGGGGACCATTTTGAAGCTTTCTTT. It yields the protein CASSFGDHFEAFF.

This clonotype was picked up many times. CDR3 protein: CSVGASGRQFF. DNA of the CDR3: TGCAGCGTTGGGGCTAGCGGGAGGCAGTTCTTC. This chain links TRBV29-1 with TRBJ2-5; 10 bases are shared with TRBD2. Near its end, the DNA agrees better with TRBJ2-1, so the J call may be wrong. Germline V gives CDR1 SQVTM, CDR2 ANQGSEA. The CDR3 runs to 11 residues.

Points on this clonotype: It may be a read error: a sequence one base away is much more abundant. The rearrangement joins TRBV11-2 to TRBJ2-7; D not certain. Trimming stripped 1 base from V and 9 bases from J, with 13 bases between. Germline assignment: CDR1 SGHAT and CDR2 FQNNGV. This CDR3 has 13 residues. The CDR3 coding sequence is TGTGCCAGCAGCTTAGGTTCCCGTCGTGGGCAGTACTTC. This translates into CASSLGSRRGQYF.

This clonotype was seen at least ten times. The rearrangement joins TRBV6-2 or TRBV6-3 to TRBJ1-1, with 7 positions matching TRBD1. This CDR3 has 14 residues. Unmatched junction bases numbered 6, after V lost 7 bases and J lost 1 base. Germline-derived CDR1 and CDR2 are MNHEY and SVGEGT. The CDR3 here is CASTMGQSNTEAFF. CDR3 coding DNA: TGTGCCAGCACTATGGGACAGTCGAACACTGAAGCTTTCTTT.

This clonotype has just a few counts. V usage is TRBV5-4 and J usage is TRBJ2-7; TRBD1 or TRBD2 may be the D gene (5 bases each). Germline CDR1 and CDR2: SGHNT and YYREEE (reference sequence). V lost 1 base, J lost 5 bases, and 10 bases lay in between. The CDR3 totals 13 residues. Here the CDR3 reads CASSLFGTHEQYF. CDR3 coding DNA: TGTGCCAGCAGCTTGTTCGGGACCCACGAGCAGTACTTC.

The rearrangement joins TRBV15 to TRBJ2-7; TRBD1 might be the D (5 bases). The CDR3 loop spans 13 amino acids. Germline V gene lookup returns CDR1 LNHNV and CDR2 YYDKDF (reference sequence). Trimming took 1 base from V and 7 from J, leaving 11 bases between them. The chain's CDR3 is CATSRGRVNEQYF. DNA for the CDR3: TGTGCCACCAGCAGAGGCAGGGTGAATGAGCAGTACTTC.

This clonotype was counted between two and nine times. The V call is TRBV7-2, the J call TRBJ1-6, with D perhaps matching TRBD1 (5 bases). Germline lookup yields CDR1 SGHTA and CDR2 FQGNSA. This CDR3 contains 15 residues. V shed 5 bases and J shed 8 bases, with 16 bases lying between them. The CDR3 sequence is CASSPSRTSDSPLHF. DNA of the CDR3: TGTGCCAGCAGCCCTAGCCGGACAAGTGATTCACCCCTCCACTTT.

This clonotype was seen ten or more times. The chain couples TRBV2 to TRBJ2-7, with 10 bases that match TRBD2. Germline V gives CDR1 SNHLY, CDR2 FYNNEI. J gave up 3 bases and V 6 bases, and 8 bases lay outside the gene matches. There are 15 residues in the CDR3. CDR3 nucleotides: TGTGCCAGCAGGCTACTAGCGGGGAGCCGCTACGAGCAGTACTTC. It codes for CASRLLAGSRYEQYF. The full variable domain, its missing parts supplied by reference TRBV2 and TRBJ2-7, is EPEVTQTPSHQVTQMGQEVILRCVPISNHLYFYWYRQILGQKVEFLVSFYNNEISEKSEIFDDQFSVERPDGSNFTLKIRSTKLEDSAMYFCASRLLAGSRYEQYFGPGTRLTVT.

This clonotype was counted a single time. A much larger clone sits a single nucleotide away, making a read error possible. This rearrangement joins TRBV7-9 to TRBJ1-2, with unresolved D. This CDR3 spans 16 amino acids. Germline CDR1 is SEHNR and CDR2 is FQNEAQ (reference sequence). The CDR3 DNA reads TGTGCCGGCAGCTTAGCGCTATTAACGGACAACTATGGCTACACCTTC. This encodes CAGSLALLTDNYGYTF.

The V call is TRBV7-9, the J call TRBJ1-1; possible D gene TRBD1, 5 bases. The germline gives CDR1 SEHNR, CDR2 FQNEAQ (reference sequence). Trimming removed 3 bases from V and 2 bases from J, with 13 bases in between. The CDR3 has 15 residues. Written as DNA, the CDR3 is TGTGCCAGCAGCTTTACCCCCCAGGGAAACACTGAAGCTTTCTTT. Translation gives CASSFTPQGNTEAFF.

The J gene is TRBJ2-2, the V gene TRBV5-8, with D perhaps matching TRBD1 or TRBD2 (6 bases each). Germline assignment: CDR1 SGHTS and CDR2 YDEGEE. There are 15 residues in the CDR3. Trimming removed 0 bases at V and 4 bases at J, with 10 bases between. The CDR3 is CASSLDREVTGELFF. DNA for the CDR3: TGTGCCAGCAGCTTGGACAGGGAGGTCACCGGGGAGCTGTTTTTT. The whole variable domain, remainder taken from reference TRBV5-8 and TRBJ2-2, is EAGVTQSPTHLIKTRGQQATLRCSPISGHTSVYWYQQALGLGLQFLLWYDEGEERNRGNFPPRFSGRQFPNYSSELNVNALELEDSALYLCASSLDREVTGELFFGEGSRLTVL.

This clonotype has a handful of counts. One end of the junction does not line up with germline, which may come from a read error. V is TRBV2 and J is TRBJ2-3; tentatively, D is TRBD1 (6 bases). The length of the CDR3 is 14 residues. Germline CDR1 reads SNHLY; CDR2 reads FYNNEI. The CDR3 is CASSEGQPGDTQYF. The CDR3 nucleotides are TGTGCCAGCAGCGAAGGACAGCCCGGGGATACGCAGTATTTT.

In regard to this clonotype: A read error may produce the germline difference seen at one junction end. The chain has TRBV9 and TRBJ2-2; D is perhaps TRBD1 or TRBD2 (5 bases each). The CDR3 has 13 amino acids. Germline lookup yields CDR1 SGDLS and CDR2 YYNGEE. DNA for the CDR3: TGTGCCAGCAGCGGCAGGGCGGCCGGGGAGCTGCTTTTT. It encodes CASSGRAAGELLF.

V usage is TRBV7-8 and J usage is TRBJ1-5; unclear D gene. The germline CDR1 and CDR2 sequences are SGHVS and FQNEAQ. Between the trimmed V and J ends, which lost 6 bases and 8 bases, there was a span of 17 bases. This CDR3 is built from 14 residues. The CDR3 sequence is CASSDMWDTEPQHF. The CDR3 DNA reads TGTGCCAGCAGTGACATGTGGGATACGGAGCCCCAGCATTTT.